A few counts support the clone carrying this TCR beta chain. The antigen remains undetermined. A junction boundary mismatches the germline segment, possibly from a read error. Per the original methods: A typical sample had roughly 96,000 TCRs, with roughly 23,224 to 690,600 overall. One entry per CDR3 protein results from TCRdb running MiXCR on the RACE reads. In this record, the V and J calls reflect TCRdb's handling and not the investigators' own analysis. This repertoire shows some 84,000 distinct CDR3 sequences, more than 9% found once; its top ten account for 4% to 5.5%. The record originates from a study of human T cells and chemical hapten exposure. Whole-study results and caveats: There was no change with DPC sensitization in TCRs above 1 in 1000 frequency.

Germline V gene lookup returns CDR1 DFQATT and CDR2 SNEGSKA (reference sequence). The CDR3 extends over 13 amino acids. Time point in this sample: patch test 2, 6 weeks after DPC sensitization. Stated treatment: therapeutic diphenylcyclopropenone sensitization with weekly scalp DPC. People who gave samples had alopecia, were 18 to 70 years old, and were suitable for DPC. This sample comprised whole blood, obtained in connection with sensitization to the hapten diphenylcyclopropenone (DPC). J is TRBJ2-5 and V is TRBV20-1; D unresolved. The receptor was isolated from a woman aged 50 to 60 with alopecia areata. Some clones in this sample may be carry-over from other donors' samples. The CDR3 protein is CSARAGPLETQYF. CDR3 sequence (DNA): TGCAGTGCCAGAGCCGGACCCCTCGAGACCCAGTACTTC.